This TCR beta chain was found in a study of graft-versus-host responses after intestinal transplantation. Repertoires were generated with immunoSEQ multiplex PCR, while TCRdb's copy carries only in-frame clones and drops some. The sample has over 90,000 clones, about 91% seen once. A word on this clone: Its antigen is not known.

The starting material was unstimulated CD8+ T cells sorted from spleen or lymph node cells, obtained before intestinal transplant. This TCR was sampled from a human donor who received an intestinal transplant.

The chain's CDR3 is CASRTGTGDGYTF. CDR3 nucleotide sequence: TGCGCCAGCAGAACCGGGACAGGGGATGGCTACACCTTC. The chain employs TRBV4-1 and TRBJ1-2, with 10 nucleotides matching TRBD1. V lost 6 bases and J lost 6; bases outside the gene matches: 4. Germline V gives CDR1 MGHRA, CDR2 YSYEKL. The CDR3 extends over 13 amino acids.